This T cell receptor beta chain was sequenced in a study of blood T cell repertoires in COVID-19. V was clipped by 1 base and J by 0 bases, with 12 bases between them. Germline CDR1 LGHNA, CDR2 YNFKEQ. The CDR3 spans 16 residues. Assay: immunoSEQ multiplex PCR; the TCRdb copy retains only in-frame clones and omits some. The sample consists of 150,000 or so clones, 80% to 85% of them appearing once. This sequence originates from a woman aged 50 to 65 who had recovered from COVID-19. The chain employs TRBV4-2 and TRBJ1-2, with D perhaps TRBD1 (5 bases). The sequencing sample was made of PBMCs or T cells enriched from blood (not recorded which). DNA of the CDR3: TGTGCCAGCAGCCAAGCAGCAGGGCAGCCTAACTATGGCTACACCTTC. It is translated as CASSQAAGQPNYGYTF.